The present T cell receptor beta chain was sequenced within a study of PD-1 blockade in classical Hodgkin lymphoma. Broader study findings: By C4D1, diversity of CD4+ TCRs had risen significantly, whereas that of CD8+ TCRs had not. Patients newly diagnosed and complete responders had comparable baseline diversity. According to reports, newly diagnosed patients had lower baseline TCR diversity than healthy donors, and relapsed/refractory patients had lower baseline TCR diversity still.

Every patient experienced relapse after autologous stem cell transplantation, and brentuximab vedotin exposure varied. Classification of best responses gave complete response, partial response or progressive disease. The table came from immunoSEQ multiplex PCR; TCRdb's copy has only in-frame clones and leaves some out. This table has 21,000 or so clones, 70% to 80% appearing once. A word on this clone: Its antigen is as yet unknown.

The V gene lost 6 bases and the J gene lost 8 bases, with 16 bases spanning the gap. This CDR3 has 14 residues. CDR1 and CDR2 from the germline V gene are LNHDA and SQIVND (reference sequence). The rearrangement links TRBV19 to TRBJ2-2; TRBD1 might be the D (6 bases). Sequencing was performed on peripheral blood mononuclear cells (PBMCs), taken at baseline. The origin of this receptor is a human donor with classical Hodgkin lymphoma. CDR3 sequence (DNA): TGTGCCAGTAGATATACAGGGTTTTCGGGGGAGCTGTTTTTT. Protein: CASRYTGFSGELFF.